These 29 T cell receptor beta chains came from one sample sequenced in a study of siplizumab effects on memory and regulatory T cells. Profiled with immunoSEQ multiplex PCR; TCRdb holds only in-frame clones, not every one. The sample shows roughly 25,000 clones, 84% of them seen only once. The sequenced sample consisted of memory CD4+ T cells sorted from blood. Receptors were obtained from a human donor in good health.

V is TRBV27 and J is TRBJ2-3; 11 positions match TRBD2. The germline V gene encodes CDR1 MNHEY and CDR2 SMNVEV (reference sequence). Trimming at V came to 5 bases and at J to 5 bases, leaving 6 bases not matched to a gene. CDR3 length: 15 amino acids. The CDR3 sequence: CASSPSGRFLDTQYF. The CDR3 DNA reads as TGTGCCAGCAGTCCTAGCGGGAGGTTTCTAGATACGCAGTATTTT.

J is TRBJ1-4 and V is TRBV30; no firm D call. CDR1 and CDR2 from the germline V gene are GTSNPN and SVGIG (reference sequence). This CDR3 spans 13 amino acids. Trimming stripped 8 bases from V and 0 bases from J, with 10 bases between. The CDR3 coding sequence is TGTGCCGGAGGCCAGGCAACTAATGAAAAACTGTTTTTT. Translating gives CAGGQATNEKLFF.

The chain carries TRBV5-8 and TRBJ1-5; no clear D gene. V was pared by 1 base and J by 3 bases, with 5 bases between. CDR3 length: 13 residues. From germline, CDR1 is SGHTS and CDR2 YDEGEE. In nucleotides, the CDR3 is TGTGCCAGCAGCTTGTCCGACAATCAGCCCCAGCATTTT. This codes for CASSLSDNQPQHF.

This clone was recorded only once. This rearrangement joins TRBV7-3 to TRBJ2-2, with D unresolved. The V end was cut by 2 bases, the J end by 0 bases, with 4 bases between. Germline V gene data show CDR1 as SGHTA and CDR2 as FQGTGA. The CDR3 contains 14 residues. The CDR3 sequence: CASSLASNTGELFF. DNA for the CDR3: TGTGCCAGCAGCTTAGCATCGAACACCGGGGAGCTGTTTTTT.

The J gene is TRBJ2-5, the V gene TRBV28; 11 bases map to TRBD2. The CDR3 extends over 16 amino acids. V was pared by 5 bases and J by 4 bases, with 9 bases of the junction left unmatched. Germline CDR1 MDHEN, CDR2 SYDVKM. The CDR3, as DNA: TGTGCCAGCAGTAAGGAACTAGCGGGAGTACGAGAGACCCAGTACTTC. This gives the protein CASSKELAGVRETQYF.

This clone has a single count. V gene TRBV6-1 combines with J gene TRBJ2-3; weak D call: TRBD2 (6 bases). The ends were cut back, 2 bases at V and 2 bases at J, with 11 bases in the middle. Germline V gene sequence: CDR1 MNHNS, CDR2 SASEGT. The CDR3 is 15 amino acids. The CDR3 DNA sequence: TGTGCCAGCAGTGAACCGGGACTGAACACAGATACGCAGTATTTT. Amino acids: CASSEPGLNTDTQYF.

The chain carries TRBV29-1 and TRBJ1-2; a weak D match, TRBD1 (5 bases). The germline V and J ends were trimmed by 7 bases and 4 bases, with 13 bases remaining between them. Germline CDR1 SQVTM, CDR2 ANQGSEA. There are 12 residues in the CDR3. CDR3 nucleotides: TGCAGCGCTTGGGACGGAAGCTATGGCTACACCTTC. This codes for CSAWDGSYGYTF.

CDR3 amino acids: CASSLGWSGTYNEQFF. For the CDR3, the DNA is TGTGCCAGCAGCTTAGGGTGGAGTGGAACCTACAATGAGCAGTTCTTC. The rearrangement uses TRBV5-4 and TRBJ2-1; D is unclear. V gave up 2 bases and J gave up 2 bases, with 14 bases separating them. CDR3 length: 16 residues. CDR1 SGHNT and CDR2 YYREEE come from the germline V gene (reference sequence).

This clone appeared a single time. V gene TRBV9 combines with J gene TRBJ2-1, with TRBD1 identical over 8 bases. Trimming at V came to 3 bases and at J to 3 bases, leaving 5 bases not matched to a gene. The length of the CDR3 is 15 residues. Germline lookup yields CDR1 SGDLS and CDR2 YYNGEE. CDR3 loop: CASSAAGGVYNEQFF. The CDR3 nucleotides are TGTGCCAGCAGCGCCGCAGGGGGCGTCTACAATGAGCAGTTCTTC.

V usage is TRBV29-1 and J usage is TRBJ2-1, with a weak D call TRBD1 (6 bases). The CDR3 runs to 12 residues. V lost 6 bases and J 7 bases, leaving 13 bases between the germline ends. Germline loops: CDR1 SQVTM, CDR2 ANQGSEA. CDR3 protein: CSVAPQGNEQFF. In DNA form, the CDR3 reads TGCAGCGTGGCCCCCCAGGGGAATGAGCAGTTCTTC.

V usage is TRBV11-2 and J usage is TRBJ2-7, with a tentative D call TRBD1 (6 bases). This CDR3 has 14 amino acids. Trimming left V 5 bases short and J 2 bases short, with 13 bases between. The germline gives CDR1 SGHAT, CDR2 FQNNGV. CDR3 DNA: TGTGCCAGCAGCCTGCACAGGGAGCCCTACGAGCAGTACTTC. Its translation: CASSLHREPYEQYF.

This clone showed up just a few times. The CDR3 protein is CASSPRVDTEAFF. The CDR3 nucleotides read TGTGCCAGTAGTCCCCGGGTGGACACTGAAGCTTTCTTT. The chain carries TRBV19 and TRBJ1-1; D remains ambiguous. Germline V gene sequence: CDR1 LNHDA, CDR2 SQIVND (reference sequence). V gave up 5 bases and J gave up 3 bases, with 10 bases separating them. This CDR3 is 13 amino acids long.

The chain combines TRBV7-2 with TRBJ2-1; D might be TRBD1 or TRBD2, each matching 5 bases. V shed 5 bases and J shed 0 bases, with 17 bases lying between them. The CDR3 consists of 17 residues. The germline gives CDR1 SGHTA, CDR2 FQGNSA. CDR3 sequence (DNA): TGTGCCAGCAGCCGCAAAGAGGGGTTAAGCTCCTACAATGAGCAGTTCTTC. This codes for CASSRKEGLSSYNEQFF. Combining the CDR3 with reference TRBV7-2 and TRBJ2-1 gives the whole variable domain GAGVSQSPSNKVTEKGKDVELRCDPISGHTALYWYRQSLGQGLEFLIYFQGNSAPDKSGLPSDRFSAERTGGSVSTLTIQRTQQEDSAVYLCASSRKEGLSSYNEQFFGPGTRLTVL.

The chain couples TRBV7-2 to TRBJ1-5; TRBD1 might be the D (6 bases). With 4 bases removed from V and 7 bases from J, the gap between germline ends came to 14 bases. Germline CDR1 is SGHTA and CDR2 is FQGNSA. The CDR3 contains 14 residues. The DNA for the CDR3 is TGTGCCAGCAGCTCGCAAGGGGGACGCCAGCCCCAGCATTTT. This gives the protein CASSSQGGRQPQHF. Full variable domain (remainder filled in from reference TRBV7-2 and TRBJ1-5): GAGVSQSPSNKVTEKGKDVELRCDPISGHTALYWYRQSLGQGLEFLIYFQGNSAPDKSGLPSDRFSAERTGGSVSTLTIQRTQQEDSAVYLCASSSQGGRQPQHFGDGTRLSIL.

The rearrangement uses TRBV18 and TRBJ2-7; TRBD1 matches 8 bases. CDR1 and CDR2 (germline): KGHSH, LQKENI. CDR3 length equals 14 residues. V was pared by 3 bases and J by 6 bases, with 7 bases of the junction left unmatched. CDR3 bases: TGTGCCAGCTCACCCCGGGACAGGATAGGCGAGCAGTACTTC. This encodes CASSPRDRIGEQYF.

The gene calls are TRBV29-1 and TRBJ2-7; TRBD1 or TRBD2 may be the D gene (5 bases each). CDR3 length: 14 amino acids. CDR1 SQVTM and CDR2 ANQGSEA come from the germline V gene. With 6 bases removed from V and 5 bases from J, the gap between germline ends came to 20 bases. CDR3: CSVERGPVGHEQYF. The DNA of the CDR3 is TGCAGCGTGGAGAGGGGACCGGTCGGCCACGAGCAGTACTTC.

The chain employs TRBV19 and TRBJ2-1, with TRBD2 matching 13 bases. Germline V lookup: CDR1 LNHDA, CDR2 SQIVND (reference sequence). Germline trimming cut 4 bases from V and 8 bases from J; bases unmatched to any gene: 5. The CDR3 covers 15 residues. This CDR3 reads CASSTTSGRYDEQFF. The CDR3 region has the DNA TGTGCCAGTAGTACGACTAGCGGGAGGTACGATGAGCAGTTCTTC. Using reference TRBV19 and TRBJ2-1 for the parts outside the CDR3, the full variable domain is DGGITQSPKYLFRKEGQNVTLSCEQNLNHDAMYWYRQDPGQGLRLIYYSQIVNDFQKGDIAEGYSVSREKKESFPLTVTSAQKNPTAFYLCASSTTSGRYDEQFFGPGTRLTVL.

V is TRBV7-2 and J is TRBJ2-1; the D is unclear. Trimming took 4 bases from V and 9 from J, leaving 7 bases between them. The CDR3 consists of 11 residues. The germline V gene has CDR1 SGHTA and CDR2 FQGNSA. The CDR3 protein is CASSSNVEQFF. The CDR3 coding sequence is TGTGCCAGCAGCTCTAATGTTGAGCAGTTCTTC.

The chain has TRBV30 and TRBJ2-1; 11 bases map to TRBD2. J lost 10 bases, V lost 1 base, and 15 bases had no gene match. Germline loops: CDR1 GTSNPN, CDR2 SVGIG (reference sequence). The CDR3 has 17 residues. The CDR3 protein is CAWSEPGTSGLRREQFF. Written as DNA, the CDR3 is TGTGCCTGGAGTGAGCCTGGGACTAGCGGTTTACGTCGCGAGCAGTTCTTC.

V usage is TRBV5-6 and J usage is TRBJ2-5; 7 nucleotides agree with TRBD1. The J segment lost 5 bases and the V segment lost 5 bases, leaving 6 bases of the junction unmatched. This CDR3 has 13 residues. Germline V gives CDR1 SGHDT, CDR2 YYEEEE. The CDR3 DNA follows: TGTGCCAGCAGTCGAGGGGGCACGGAGACCCAGTACTTC. This encodes CASSRGGTETQYF.

This clone was detected only a few times. The chain carries TRBV29-1 and TRBJ2-1; D is possibly TRBD1 (6 bases). CDR3 size: 14 residues. The V gene's germline CDR1 is SQVTM and CDR2 ANQGSEA. V lost 5 bases to trimming and J lost 0 bases, with 11 bases between them. CDR3 amino acids: CSVNRVRSYNEQFF. DNA of the CDR3: TGCAGCGTTAACAGGGTCCGCTCCTACAATGAGCAGTTCTTC.

The V and J genes are TRBV5-8 and TRBJ2-7, with TRBD1 matching 7 bases. V gave up 3 bases and J gave up 3 bases; unmatched junction bases: 21. The CDR3 extends over 19 amino acids. Germline lookup yields CDR1 SGHTS and CDR2 YDEGEE. CDR3 region: CASSSRDRRAMGSHYEQYF. The CDR3 nucleotides read TGTGCCAGCAGCTCCCGGGACAGAAGGGCAATGGGGAGTCACTACGAGCAGTACTTC.

The V and J genes are TRBV15 and TRBJ2-1, with 8 bases matching TRBD2. From germline, CDR1 is LNHNV and CDR2 YYDKDF (reference sequence). The CDR3 totals 16 residues. V was pared by 4 bases and J by 4 bases, with 9 bases of the junction left unmatched. The DNA for the CDR3 is TGTGCCACCAGCACCCTCAGCGGGAGAGGTTACAATGAGCAGTTCTTC. Encoded protein: CATSTLSGRGYNEQFF.

This rearrangement joins TRBV7-8 to TRBJ2-7, with a weak D call TRBD2 (6 bases). Germline loops: CDR1 SGHVS, CDR2 FQNEAQ. V was cut by 0 bases and J by 4 bases, with 13 bases left in between. This CDR3 comprises 15 residues. In DNA, the CDR3 is TGTGCCAGCAGCTTAGCTACTAGCAAGGGTTACGAGCAGTACTTC. This gives the protein CASSLATSKGYEQYF.

The rearrangement joins TRBV25-1 to TRBJ1-6; TRBD1 matches at 8 bases. The germline gives CDR1 MGHDK, CDR2 SYGVNS. The CDR3 is 16 amino acids. Trimming cost V 6 bases and J 4 bases; bases outside gene matches: 8. CDR3 in DNA: TGTGCCAGCAGCCCGACCGGACAGGGATATAATTCACCCCTCCACTTT. Translation: CASSPTGQGYNSPLHF.

The sample holds one count of this clone. The V gene is TRBV11-3, the J gene TRBJ1-1; D is perhaps TRBD1 (5 bases). Looked up from germline, CDR1 is SGHNT and CDR2 is YENEEA. The CDR3 is made up of 14 amino acids. The V and J ends lost 2 bases and 5 bases respectively, with 12 bases between them. The DNA for the CDR3 is TGTGCCAGCAGCTTACAGGGTTTGGTTACTGAAGCTTTCTTT. It is translated as CASSLQGLVTEAFF.

The V and J genes are TRBV6-4 and TRBJ1-4, with D hard to call. Germline V gene lookup returns CDR1 MRHNA and CDR2 SNTAGT. V lost 0 bases and J lost 8, with 13 bases in between. This CDR3 region has 15 residues. The CDR3 spells CASSDSAGSGEKLFF. As DNA, the CDR3 is TGTGCCAGCAGTGACTCGGCCGGCAGCGGAGAAAAACTGTTTTTT.

The gene calls are TRBV2 and TRBJ2-7; 13 nucleotides match TRBD2. Germline CDR1 and CDR2: SNHLY and FYNNEI. CDR3 length: 15 residues. J was trimmed by 3 bases and V by 7 bases; bases with no gene match: 6. Here the CDR3 DNA reads TGTGCCAGCATCCAGGGACTAGCGGGAAACTACGAGCAGTACTTC. It specifies CASIQGLAGNYEQYF.

This chain uses TRBV7-8 with TRBJ2-7; perhaps TRBD1 as D (6 bases). V lost 5 bases and J 5 bases, leaving 16 bases between the germline ends. The CDR3 has 14 amino acids. CDR1 SGHVS and CDR2 FQNEAQ come from the germline V gene. The CDR3 here is CASSPRVGADEQYF. CDR3 coding DNA: TGTGCCAGCAGCCCGCGTGTGGGGGCGGACGAGCAGTACTTC.